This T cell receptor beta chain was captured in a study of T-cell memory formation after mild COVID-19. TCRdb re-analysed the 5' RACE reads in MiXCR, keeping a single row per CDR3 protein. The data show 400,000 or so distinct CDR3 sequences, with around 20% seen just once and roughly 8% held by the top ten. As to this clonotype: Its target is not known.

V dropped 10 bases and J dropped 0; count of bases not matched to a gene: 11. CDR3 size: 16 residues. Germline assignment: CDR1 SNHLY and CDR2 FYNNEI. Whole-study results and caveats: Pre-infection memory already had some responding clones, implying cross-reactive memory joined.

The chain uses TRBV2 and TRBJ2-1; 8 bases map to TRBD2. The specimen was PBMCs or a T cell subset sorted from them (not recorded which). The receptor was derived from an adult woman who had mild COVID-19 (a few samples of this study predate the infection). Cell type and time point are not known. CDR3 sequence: CATEPSGWSSYNEQFF. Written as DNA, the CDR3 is TGTGCCACTGAACCTAGCGGGTGGAGCTCCTACAATGAGCAGTTCTTC.